The next 10 T cell receptor beta chains were all read from a single sample in a study of regulatory T cells. General observations from the study: Hydrophobic residues at CDR3 positions 6 and 7 were enriched in conventional CD4+ T cells of CD3G-deficient patients.

Amplification used 52 TRBV primers and 13 TRBJ primers. Measured with immunoSEQ multiplex PCR; TCRdb has only the in-frame clones, and not every one. The table includes around 15,000 clones, 84% detected once. For these receptors, no antigen is known. The sample consisted of conventional CD4+ T cells sorted from blood. The origin of the receptors is a person aged 25 to 40 with CD3G deficiency.

This rearrangement joins TRBV7-2 to TRBJ2-5; no definite D call. The V and J ends lost 1 base and 5 bases respectively, with 5 bases between them. The CDR3 sequence is 12 residues long. Germline CDR1 SGHTA, CDR2 FQGNSA. CDR3: CASSLGVETQYF. DNA of the CDR3: TGTGCCAGCAGCTTAGGTGTGGAGACCCAGTACTTC.

This clone was counted only a few times. This rearrangement joins TRBV11-2 to TRBJ1-3; D uncertain. V shed 0 bases and J shed 0 bases, with 9 bases lying between them. The germline gives CDR1 SGHAT, CDR2 FQNNGV. The CDR3 has 16 residues. Here the CDR3 DNA reads TGTGCCAGCAGCTTAGACCGACGGAGCTCTGGAAACACCATATATTTT. Protein sequence: CASSLDRRSSGNTIYF.

The chain is built from TRBV18 and TRBJ1-2; D may be TRBD1 (5 bases). The germline V gene has CDR1 KGHSH and CDR2 LQKENI. The CDR3 totals 15 residues. V was clipped by 3 bases and J by 1 base, with 12 bases between them. The DNA for the CDR3 is TGTGCCAGCTCACCCACGGCCGGGGGTAACTATGGCTACACCTTC. This codes for CASSPTAGGNYGYTF. The variable domain in full, with the rest retrieved from reference TRBV18 and TRBJ1-2, is NAGVMQNPRHLVRRRGQEARLRCSPMKGHSHVYWYRQLPEEGLKFMVYLQKENIIDESGMPKERFSAEFPKEGPSILRIQQVVRGDSAAYFCASSPTAGGNYGYTFGSGTRLTVV.

The V gene is TRBV28, the J gene TRBJ1-4, with 9 bases that match TRBD1. Germline assignment: CDR1 MDHEN and CDR2 SYDVKM. Trimming at V came to 5 bases and at J to 0 bases, leaving 7 bases not matched to a gene. The CDR3 covers 17 residues. The CDR3 is CASSEYRGPSTNEKLFF. As DNA, the CDR3 is TGTGCCAGCAGTGAATACAGGGGGCCCTCAACTAATGAAAAACTGTTTTTT.

The CDR3 sequence is CASSRDRGIGNQPQHF. The CDR3 coding sequence is TGTGCCAGCAGTCGGGACAGGGGGATCGGCAATCAGCCCCAGCATTTT. V and J are TRBV28 and TRBJ1-5, with TRBD1 identical over 11 bases. The CDR3 is 16 residues long. The germline V gene has CDR1 MDHEN and CDR2 SYDVKM. With V trimmed by 5 bases and J by 2 bases, 5 bases remained unmatched. Filled out from reference TRBV28 and TRBJ1-5, the complete variable domain reads DVKVTQSSRYLVKRTGEKVFLECVQDMDHENMFWYRQDPGLGLRLIYFSYDVKMKEKGDIPEGYSVSREKKERFSLILESASTNQTSMYLCASSRDRGIGNQPQHFGDGTRLSIL.

Details on this clone: This probably arose from a read error, given a far larger clone one base away. This specimen includes other DNA sequences encoding the same CDR3. V and J are TRBV6-1 and TRBJ2-7; possibly TRBD2 for D (6 bases). Germline CDR1 reads MNHNS; CDR2 reads SASEGT. V was pared by 2 bases and J by 4 bases, with 12 bases between. This CDR3 has 14 residues. The DNA of the CDR3 is TGTGCCAGCAGTGAACGGGGGACTCTATACGAGCAGTACTTC. Translated, it gives CASSERGTLYEQYF.

The chain carries TRBV20-1 and TRBJ1-1; D remains ambiguous. The length of the CDR3 is 11 residues. Germline lookup yields CDR1 DFQATT and CDR2 SNEGSKA (reference sequence). Trimming removed 2 bases from V and 8 bases from J, with 9 bases in between. In DNA form, the CDR3 reads TGCAGTGCTAGAAGAGACCTGGAAGCTTTCTTT. Translation gives CSARRDLEAFF.

This clone has just one count. The rearrangement links TRBV7-2 to TRBJ2-7, with 10 bases aligning to TRBD1. The CDR3 has 15 residues. Looked up from germline, CDR1 is SGHTA and CDR2 is FQGNSA. The J segment lost 4 bases and the V segment lost 0 bases, leaving 3 bases of the junction unmatched. DNA for the CDR3: TGTGCCAGCAGCTTAGCGACGGGACAGGGGTACGAGCAGTACTTC. Translation gives CASSLATGQGYEQYF. The full variable domain, its missing parts supplied by reference TRBV7-2 and TRBJ2-7, is GAGVSQSPSNKVTEKGKDVELRCDPISGHTALYWYRQSLGQGLEFLIYFQGNSAPDKSGLPSDRFSAERTGGSVSTLTIQRTQQEDSAVYLCASSLATGQGYEQYFGPGTRLTVT.

The chain is built from TRBV6-1 and TRBJ2-3; D is uncertain. With 2 bases removed from V and 10 bases from J, the gap between germline ends came to 13 bases. CDR3 length equals 13 residues. Germline assignment: CDR1 MNHNS and CDR2 SASEGT. The DNA for the CDR3 is TGTGCCAGCAGTGAATTGCTCCCTCCGGCGCAGTATTTT. Amino acid sequence: CASSELLPPAQYF.

The chain combines TRBV19 with TRBJ2-7, with D maybe TRBD1 (6 bases). Between the trimmed V and J ends, which lost 5 bases and 5 bases, there was a span of 16 bases. The CDR3 is 14 residues long. Germline-derived CDR1 and CDR2 are LNHDA and SQIVND (reference sequence). The CDR3 DNA reads as TGTGCCAGTAGTCCGACAGGAGGTCCTAACGAGCAGTACTTC. Translation gives CASSPTGGPNEQYF.